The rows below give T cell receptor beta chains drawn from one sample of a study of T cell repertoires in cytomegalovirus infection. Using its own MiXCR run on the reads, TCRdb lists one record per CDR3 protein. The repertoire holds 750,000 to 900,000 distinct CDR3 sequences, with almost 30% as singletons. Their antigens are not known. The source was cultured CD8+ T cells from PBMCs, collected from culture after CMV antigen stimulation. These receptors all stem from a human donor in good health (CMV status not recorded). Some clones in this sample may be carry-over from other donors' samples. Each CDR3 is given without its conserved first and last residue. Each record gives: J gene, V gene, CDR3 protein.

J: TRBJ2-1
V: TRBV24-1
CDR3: ATSSGSSYNEQF

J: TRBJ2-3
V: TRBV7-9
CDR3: ASSLEVLVLGPDTQY

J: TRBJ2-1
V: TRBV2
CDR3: ASPGTGYNEQF

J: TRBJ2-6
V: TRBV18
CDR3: ASSLSTEVRSGANVLT

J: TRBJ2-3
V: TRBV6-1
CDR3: ASSEAGGRRSTDTQY

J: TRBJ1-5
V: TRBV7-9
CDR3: ASSLGGRSNQPQH

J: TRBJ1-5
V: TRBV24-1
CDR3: ATRGDRGLPNQPQH

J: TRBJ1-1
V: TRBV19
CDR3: ASSSIEMGGEAF

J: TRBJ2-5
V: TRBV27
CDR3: ASSFVDQETQY

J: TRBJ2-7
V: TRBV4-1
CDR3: ASSHRGTGAVPYEQY

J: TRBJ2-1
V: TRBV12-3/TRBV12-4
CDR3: ASSRGGGGRLYEQF

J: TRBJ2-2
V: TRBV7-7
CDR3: ASSPLYGSRENTGELF

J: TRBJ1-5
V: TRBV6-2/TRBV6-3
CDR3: ASSDGGGGQPQH

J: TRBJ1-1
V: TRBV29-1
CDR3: SVDNLRGAF

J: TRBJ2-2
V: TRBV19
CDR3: ASSGWPTTTGELF

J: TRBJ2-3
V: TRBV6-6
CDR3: ASSYADRGRETDTQY

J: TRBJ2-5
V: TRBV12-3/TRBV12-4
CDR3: ASSFELAAFTPEETQY

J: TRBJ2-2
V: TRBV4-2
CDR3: ASSQEKAGGVNTGELF

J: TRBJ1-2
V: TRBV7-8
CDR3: ASSLSIRDIYGYT

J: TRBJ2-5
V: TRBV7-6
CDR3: ASVGETQY

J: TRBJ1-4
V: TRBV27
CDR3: ASSTNPVTNEKLF

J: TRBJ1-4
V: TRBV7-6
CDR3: ASSLTGGYSEKLF

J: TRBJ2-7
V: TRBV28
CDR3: ASSLGTAYLSYEQY

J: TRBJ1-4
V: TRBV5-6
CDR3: ASSLALVDEKLF

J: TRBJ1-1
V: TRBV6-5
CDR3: ASSYSSVNTEAF

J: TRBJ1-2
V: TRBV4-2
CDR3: ASSQDKRRGGPLNYGYT

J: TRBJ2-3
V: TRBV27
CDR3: ASSLGLGPVTDTQY

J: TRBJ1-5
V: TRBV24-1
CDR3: ATSDGKGMGMGSNQPQH

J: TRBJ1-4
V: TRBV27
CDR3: ASSWGLPATNEKLF

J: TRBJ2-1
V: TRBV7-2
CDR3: ASSPMGGGGYNEQF

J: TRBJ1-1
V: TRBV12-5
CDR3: ASGLPQGNTEAF

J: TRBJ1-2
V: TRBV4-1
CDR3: ASSQEWRRGYT

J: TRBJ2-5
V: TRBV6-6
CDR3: ASSPAVVETQY

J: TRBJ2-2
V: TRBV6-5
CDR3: ASSLYGIIGAGDPTGELF

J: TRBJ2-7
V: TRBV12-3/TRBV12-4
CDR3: ASSLGKYHEQY

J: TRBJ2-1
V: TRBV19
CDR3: ATRGISYNEQF

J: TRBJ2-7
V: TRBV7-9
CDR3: ASSFGIGQY

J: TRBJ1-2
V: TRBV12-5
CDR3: ASGLGQGLGENYGYT

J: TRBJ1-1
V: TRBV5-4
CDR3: ASSRSWENTEAF